What follows are 12 T cell receptor beta chains derived from one specimen sequenced in a study of T-cell reconstitution after alpha-beta-depleted transplantation in children. Unique molecular identifiers were used in preparing the TCRbeta library. One entry per CDR3 protein results from TCRdb running MiXCR on the PCR reads. The data contain about 240,000 distinct CDR3 sequences, 25% of them singletons. Specimen: PBMCs, collected before TCRalphabeta/CD19-depleted stem cell transplant. These receptors were taken from a girl aged 2-10 years with Fanconi anemia, due to receive a stem cell transplant.

This clonotype came up a few times. This chain links TRBV5-1 with TRBJ2-1; TRBD2 matches at 7 bases. The V and J ends lost 3 bases and 3 bases, in that order; junction bases with no gene match: 9. CDR3 length: 16 residues. CDR1 SGHRS and CDR2 YFSETQ come from the germline V gene. For the CDR3, the DNA is TGCGCCAGCAGCTGGGGAGGGAGGGCCATCTACAATGAGCAGTTCTTC. Protein: CASSWGGRAIYNEQFF.

This clonotype was seen more than once but under ten times. The chain joins TRBV15 to TRBJ2-7; 11 bases fit TRBD1. Germline loops: CDR1 LNHNV, CDR2 YYDKDF (reference sequence). The CDR3 extends over 15 amino acids. The J segment lost 6 bases and the V segment lost 1 base, leaving 5 bases of the junction unmatched. The CDR3 DNA is TGTGCCACCAGCAGAGGGGGGACAGGGGGACTCGAGCAGTACTTC. It codes for CATSRGGTGGLEQYF.

This clonotype came up a few times. The chain recombines TRBV2 with TRBJ2-7, with 11 bases that match TRBD2. The CDR3 extends over 13 amino acids. J lost 7 bases, V lost 11 bases, and 10 bases had no gene match. Germline-derived CDR1 and CDR2 are SNHLY and FYNNEI. CDR3 DNA sequence: TGTGCCGGAGATAGCGGGAGGGCCTTAGAGCAGTACTTC. Protein sequence: CAGDSGRALEQYF.

The rearrangement links TRBV25-1 to TRBJ2-5, with D uncertain. CDR3 size: 16 residues. Germline V CDR1 and CDR2: MGHDK, SYGVNS. The V end lost 1 base, the J end lost 5 bases, and 17 bases lay between the germline ends. CDR3 nucleotide sequence: TGTGCCAGCAGTGAATGGTCCGGACGAATCATGGAGACCCAGTACTTC. Protein: CASSEWSGRIMETQYF.

At least ten counts were recorded for this clonotype. The chain has TRBV12-3 or TRBV12-4 and TRBJ2-6; D unresolved. The germline V and J ends were trimmed by 6 bases and 0 bases, with 15 bases remaining between them. The CDR3 is 17 residues long. CDR3 DNA sequence: TGTGCCAGCAGCCGGTCAAGGCTTTTCTCTGGGGCCAACGTCCTGACTTTC. Translation gives CASSRSRLFSGANVLTF.

Ten or more counts support this clonotype. The chain couples TRBV29-1 to TRBJ1-1; the D is unclear. This CDR3 spans 13 amino acids. Per the germline V gene, CDR1 is SQVTM and CDR2 is ANQGSEA. Trimming took off 2 bases at V and 1 base at J, with 8 bases between the two ends. The CDR3 bases are TGCAGCGTTGAATCCAGTACGAACACTGAAGCTTTCTTT. This codes for CSVESSTNTEAFF. Full variable domain (rest looked up from reference TRBV29-1 and TRBJ1-1): SAVISQKPSRDICQRGTSLTIQCQVDSQVTMMFWYRQQPGQSLTLIATANQGSEATYESGFVIDKFPISRPNLTFSTLTVSNMSPEDSSIYLCSVESSTNTEAFFGQGTRLTVV.

At least ten counts were recorded for this clonotype. Here the CDR3 DNA reads TGTGCCAGCAGTGAATATTTTAGATCTACATTATACGAGCAGTACTTC. It is translated as CASSEYFRSTLYEQYF. V usage is TRBV25-1 and J usage is TRBJ2-7; no reliable D call. Trimming took 0 bases from V and 4 from J, leaving 16 bases between them. The germline gives CDR1 MGHDK, CDR2 SYGVNS. This CDR3 has 16 amino acids.

This clonotype was seen repeatedly, ten times or more. The rearrangement joins TRBV20-1 to TRBJ2-1; 11 bases agree with TRBD2. The CDR3 is 14 amino acids. V shed 1 base and J 6 bases; nucleotides not matched to a gene: 2. The germline gives CDR1 DFQATT, CDR2 SNEGSKA (reference sequence). The CDR3 coding sequence is TGCAGTGCTAGAGGGACTAGCGGGTTCAATGAGCAGTTCTTC. As protein: CSARGTSGFNEQFF.

This clonotype has more than one count but fewer than ten. The rearrangement links TRBV7-2 to TRBJ2-3, with no clear D. V lost 5 bases and J lost 6, with 6 bases in between. Germline CDR1 SGHTA, CDR2 FQGNSA. The length of the CDR3 is 11 residues. CDR3 DNA: TGTGCCAGCAGCCGTTATGATACGCAGTATTTT. Its protein product is CASSRYDTQYF.

In this sample, this clonotype turned up a few times. J is TRBJ2-5 and V is TRBV15; 7 bases map to TRBD2. The trim removed 6 bases at V and 1 base at J, leaving 8 bases unmatched. This CDR3 has 15 residues. Germline V gene data show CDR1 as LNHNV and CDR2 as YYDKDF (reference sequence). The CDR3 DNA reads as TGTGCCACCAGGACGGGGGACTACCCCCAAGAGACCCAGTACTTC. Its protein is CATRTGDYPQETQYF.

The chain uses TRBV28 and TRBJ1-4; a possible D gene is TRBD1 (5 bases). This CDR3 is 14 amino acids long. The germline gives CDR1 MDHEN, CDR2 SYDVKM. The V end was cut by 6 bases, the J end by 2 bases, with 10 bases between. The CDR3: CASSPGTTNEKLFF. The CDR3 region has the DNA TGTGCCAGCAGCCCCGGGACGACTAATGAAAAACTGTTTTTT.

The chain employs TRBV20-1 and TRBJ2-5; D ambiguous. The V gene's germline CDR1 is DFQATT and CDR2 SNEGSKA (reference sequence). The CDR3 sequence is 15 residues long. Trimming pared 1 base from V and 2 bases from J, leaving 14 bases between. CDR3 DNA: TGCAGTGCTAGAGGAGAGGTAATAATGCAAGAGACCCAGTACTTC. It yields the protein CSARGEVIMQETQYF.